The TCR beta chain described here comes from a study of blood T cell repertoires in COVID-19. Across the study: Sites in the United States, Italy and Spain provided acute and convalescent COVID-19 samples. Sources were T cells, B-cell-depleted T cells, or PBMCs; the material itself was cDNA or gDNA.

Original processing notes: By means of reference gene primer amplification, nucleated cell counts were estimated. The table came from immunoSEQ multiplex PCR; TCRdb's copy has only in-frame clones and leaves some out. V, J and clone size derive from that table, while D and trimming were established from the DNA sequence. The sample yields over 200,000 clones, around 75% seen once. This clone came up a few times. Germline-derived CDR1 and CDR2 are SGDLS and YYNGEE. The length of the CDR3 is 19 residues. Germline trimming cut 0 bases from V and 2 bases from J; bases unmatched to any gene: 13. Sequencing was performed on peripheral blood. The clonotype comes from a human donor in a cohort sampled during active COVID-19. The chain links TRBV9 to TRBJ2-5; 10 positions match TRBD2. Written as DNA, the CDR3 is TGTGCCAGCAGCGTAGAAGGGGTAGCGGGAGGAGGAGAACAAGAGACCCAGTACTTC. It is translated as CASSVEGVAGGGEQETQYF.